The T cell receptor beta chain under discussion was sequenced for a study of T cell changes during pregnancy in multiple sclerosis. CDR1 and CDR2 (germline): SGDLS, YYNGEE. V dropped 1 base and J dropped 1; count of bases not matched to a gene: 3. The CDR3 loop spans 16 amino acids. Libraries were prepared by immunoSEQ multiplex PCR; TCRdb keeps only in-frame clonotypes and omits some of them. In the table there are 45,000 or so clones, about nine tenths of which are singletons. What was sequenced was PBMCs (not recorded whether the cells were cultured). The origin of this receptor is a female donor with multiple sclerosis, enrolled in a pregnancy study. The chain couples TRBV9 to TRBJ2-2; 8 bases are a match to TRBD2. For the CDR3, the DNA is TGTGCCAGCAGCGTAAGGAGCGGGAGGAACACCGGGGAGCTGTTTTTT. Protein sequence: CASSVRSGRNTGELFF.